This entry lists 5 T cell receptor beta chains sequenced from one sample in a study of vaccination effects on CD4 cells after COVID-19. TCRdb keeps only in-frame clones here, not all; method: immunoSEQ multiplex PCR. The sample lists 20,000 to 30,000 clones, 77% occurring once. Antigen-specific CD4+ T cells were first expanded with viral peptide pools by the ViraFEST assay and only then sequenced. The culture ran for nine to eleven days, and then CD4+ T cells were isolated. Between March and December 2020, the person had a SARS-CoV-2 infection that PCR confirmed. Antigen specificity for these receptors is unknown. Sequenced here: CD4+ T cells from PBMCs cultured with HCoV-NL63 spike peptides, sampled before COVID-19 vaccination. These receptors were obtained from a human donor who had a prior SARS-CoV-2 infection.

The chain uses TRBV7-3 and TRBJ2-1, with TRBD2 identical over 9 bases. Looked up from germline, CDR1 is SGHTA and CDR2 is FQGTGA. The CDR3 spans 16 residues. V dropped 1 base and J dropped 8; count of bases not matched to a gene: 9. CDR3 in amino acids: CASSLSRLAGSDEQFF. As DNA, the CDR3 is TGTGCCAGCAGCTTAAGTCGGCTAGCGGGATCCGATGAGCAGTTCTTC.

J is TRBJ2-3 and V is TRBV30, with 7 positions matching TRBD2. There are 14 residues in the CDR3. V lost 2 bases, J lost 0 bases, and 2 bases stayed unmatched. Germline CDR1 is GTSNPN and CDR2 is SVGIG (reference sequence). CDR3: CAWSFSGSTDTQYF. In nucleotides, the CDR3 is TGTGCCTGGAGTTTTAGCGGGAGCACAGATACGCAGTATTTT.

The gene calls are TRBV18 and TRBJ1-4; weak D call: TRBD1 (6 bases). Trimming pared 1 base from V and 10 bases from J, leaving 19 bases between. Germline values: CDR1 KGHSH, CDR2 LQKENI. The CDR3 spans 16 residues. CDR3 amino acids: CASSPLGPQGRGKLFF. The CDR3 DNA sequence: TGTGCCAGCTCACCACTCGGGCCGCAGGGCAGGGGAAAACTGTTTTTT.

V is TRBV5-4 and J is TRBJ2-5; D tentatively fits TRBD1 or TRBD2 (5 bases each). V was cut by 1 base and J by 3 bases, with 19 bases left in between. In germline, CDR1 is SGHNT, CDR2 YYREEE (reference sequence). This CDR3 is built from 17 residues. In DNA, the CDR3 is TGTGCCAGCAGCTTGAAACAGGCCAGAGGGGTAAAAGAGACCCAGTACTTC. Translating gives CASSLKQARGVKETQYF. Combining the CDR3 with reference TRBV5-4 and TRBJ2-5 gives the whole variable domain ETGVTQSPTHLIKTRGQQVTLRCSSQSGHNTVSWYQQALGQGPQFIFQYYREEENGRGNFPPRFSGLQFPNYSSELNVNALELDDSALYLCASSLKQARGVKETQYFGPGTRLLVL.

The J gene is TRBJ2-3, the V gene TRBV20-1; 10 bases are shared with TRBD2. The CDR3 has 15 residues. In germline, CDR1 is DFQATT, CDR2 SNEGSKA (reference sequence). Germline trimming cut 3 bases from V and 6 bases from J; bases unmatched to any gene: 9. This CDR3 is CSASRSSGSSDTQYF. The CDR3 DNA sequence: TGCAGTGCTAGTAGATCTAGCGGGAGCTCTGATACGCAGTATTTT.